This T cell receptor beta chain was retrieved from a study of T cells in Graves' hyperthyroidism and ophthalmopathy. The trim removed 0 bases at V and 6 bases at J, leaving 16 bases unmatched. The CDR3 runs 18 residues. Per germline, CDR1 LGHDT and CDR2 YNNKEL (reference sequence). This clonotype occurred a few times. Lactation, pregnancy, other autoimmune disease or uncontrolled infection led to exclusion of patients. TCR beta CDR3 sequences were amplified from RNA transcripts. Initially, a first-round RT-PCR of the TCR CDR3 employed the HTBI primer set. TCRdb called the multiplex PCR reads again in MiXCR, with one record for every CDR3 protein. The table includes around 380,000 distinct CDR3 sequences, about 14% detected once.

The chain is built from TRBV3-1 and TRBJ1-2, with 7 nucleotides matching TRBD1. Sequencing was carried out using blood. The TCR was taken from a man aged 30 to 39 with Graves' hyperthyroidism that later progressed to Graves' ophthalmopathy. CDR3 amino acids: CASSQDGKGGVGSNGYTF. CDR3 nucleotide sequence: TGTGCCAGCAGCCAAGATGGGAAAGGGGGCGTTGGATCGAATGGCTACACCTTC. The full variable domain, its missing parts supplied by reference TRBV3-1 and TRBJ1-2, is DTAVSQTPKYLVTQMGNDKSIKCEQNLGHDTMYWYKQDSKKFLKIMFSYNNKELIINETVPNRFSPKSPDKAHLNLHINSLELGDSAVYFCASSQDGKGGVGSNGYTFGSGTRLTVV.